A single sample gave rise to the 32 T cell receptor beta chains below, sequenced in a study of Ad26.COV2.S vaccination and SARS-CoV-2 variants. Treatment denoted: 15 to 20 received Ad26.COV2.S at low or high dose, single or two shots; about five received placebo; per-sample allocation not given. After the first vaccine or placebo injection, samples were drawn on day 63. Repertoires were generated with immunoSEQ multiplex PCR, while TCRdb's copy carries only in-frame clones and drops some. The sample has about 280,000 clones, more than 75% seen once. The source material was peripheral blood, sampled in a trial of Ad26.COV2.S vaccine versus placebo. All receptors derive from a person between 18 and 65 years old who received the Ad26.COV2.S COVID-19 vaccine or a placebo.

The rearrangement uses TRBV5-1 and TRBJ2-7; 8 nucleotides align to TRBD2. CDR3 length: 14 residues. Germline V CDR1 and CDR2: SGHRS, YFSETQ. V gave up 2 bases and J gave up 2 bases; unmatched junction bases: 3. The chain's CDR3 is CASSFGGRTYEQYF. As DNA, the CDR3 is TGCGCCAGCAGCTTTGGCGGGAGGACCTACGAGCAGTACTTC. Drawing the rest from reference TRBV5-1 and TRBJ2-7, the complete variable domain is KAGVTQTPRYLIKTRGQQVTLSCSPISGHRSVSWYQQTPGQGLQFLFEYFSETQRNKGNFPGRFSGRQFSNSRSEMNVSTLELGDSALYLCASSFGGRTYEQYFGPGTRLTVT.

This clone was seen only once. The junction differs from germline at one of its ends, possibly a read error. The chain has TRBV10-2 and TRBJ1-1; 8 bases are a match to TRBD1. The CDR3 runs to 13 residues. Germline V gene lookup returns CDR1 WSHSY and CDR2 SAAADI. The CDR3 here is CASSTPSDRAKDF. In DNA, the CDR3 is TGCGCCAGCAGTACCCCCTCGGACAGGGCCAAGGACTTT.

The V and J genes are TRBV4-1 and TRBJ2-2; TRBD1 might be the D (6 bases). Per germline, CDR1 MGHRA and CDR2 YSYEKL. The CDR3 extends over 15 amino acids. Trimming shortened V by 1 base and J by 3 bases, and 9 bases separated the two germline ends. The CDR3 region has the DNA TGCGCCAGCAGCCAAGCGAACAGGGACACCGGGGAGCTGTTTTTT. Translated, it gives CASSQANRDTGELFF.

This clone was counted a few times. This chain uses TRBV9 with TRBJ2-1; D remains ambiguous. V was clipped by 0 bases and J by 4 bases, with 11 bases between them. The CDR3 totals 15 residues. Germline V gene lookup returns CDR1 SGDLS and CDR2 YYNGEE. The CDR3 nucleotides read TGTGCCAGCAGCGTAGGACCTGACGGTTACAATGAGCAGTTCTTC. Its translation: CASSVGPDGYNEQFF.

The table lists this clone with a count of one. The CDR3 region is CSARDHTEAFF. The CDR3, as DNA: TGCAGTGCTAGGGACCACACTGAAGCTTTCTTT. The chain employs TRBV20-1 and TRBJ1-1; no reliable D call. Germline V gene data show CDR1 as DFQATT and CDR2 as SNEGSKA (reference sequence). Trimming removed 3 bases at V and 3 bases at J, with 5 bases between. This CDR3 has 11 residues.

The chain carries TRBV5-4 and TRBJ1-2; D is unclear. The germline CDR1 and CDR2 sequences are SGHNT and YYREEE (reference sequence). Trimming left V 2 bases short and J 0 bases short, with 11 bases between. This CDR3 spans 15 amino acids. CDR3 region: CASSFHREANYGYTF. The CDR3 DNA reads as TGTGCCAGCAGCTTTCACCGGGAAGCTAACTATGGCTACACCTTC.

The V gene is TRBV7-8, the J gene TRBJ2-3; 7 bases fit TRBD1. Per the germline V gene, CDR1 is SGHVS and CDR2 is FQNEAQ. Germline trimming cut 10 bases from V and 2 bases from J; bases unmatched to any gene: 9. This CDR3 is 14 amino acids long. The DNA for the CDR3 is TGTGCCACCAACAGGGGCTTGTTCACAGATACGCAGTATTTT. Translated: CATNRGLFTDTQYF.

The chain couples TRBV10-1 to TRBJ1-1; D is unresolved. This CDR3 spans 12 amino acids. V was shortened by 6 bases and J by 14 bases, with 19 bases between the two germline ends. CDR1 is WNHNN and CDR2 is SYGVQD in the germline V gene (reference sequence). CDR3 loop: CASSVRLLQSFF. CDR3 DNA sequence: TGCGCCAGCAGCGTTAGGCTGTTACAATCCTTCTTT.

V is TRBV9 and J is TRBJ2-7, with TRBD2 as a possible D gene (6 bases). Germline CDR1 reads SGDLS; CDR2 reads YYNGEE. Trimming stripped 3 bases from V and 2 bases from J, with 15 bases between. This CDR3 is built from 15 residues. CDR3 sequence: CASSAYISGAYEQYF. The DNA for the CDR3 is TGTGCCAGCAGCGCCTACATATCGGGGGCCTACGAGCAGTACTTC. Looking up the rest from reference TRBV9 and TRBJ2-7 gives the full variable domain: DSGVTQTPKHLITATGQRVTLRCSPRSGDLSVYWYQQSLDQGLQFLIQYYNGEERAKGNILERFSAQQFPDLHSELNLSSLELGDSALYFCASSAYISGAYEQYFGPGTRLTVT.

The gene calls are TRBV5-6 and TRBJ1-6; TRBD1 matches at 9 bases. After removal of 5 bases from V and 13 bases from J, the junction contained 16 bases not matched to a gene. CDR1 SGHDT and CDR2 YYEEEE come from the germline V gene. CDR3 length: 16 amino acids. CDR3: CASRLRGQGSPRPLHF. The CDR3 DNA sequence: TGTGCCAGCAGACTCCGAGGACAGGGGTCCCCCCGGCCCCTCCACTTT.

This clone appeared once. J is TRBJ1-2 and V is TRBV21-1. TRBV21-1 is given as a pseudogene. The CDR3 totals 14 residues. As DNA, the CDR3 is TGTGCCAGCAGCAAAGTAGCCAGGCACTATGGCTACACCTTC. This translates into CASSKVARHYGYTF.

This clone was seen once. The V gene is TRBV30, the J gene TRBJ1-3; the match to TRBD1 covers 9 bases. The CDR3 runs to 14 residues. Germline V gives CDR1 GTSNPN, CDR2 SVGIG (reference sequence). Trimming at V came to 4 bases and at J to 4 bases, leaving 5 bases not matched to a gene. The CDR3, as DNA: TGTGCCTGGACAACCGGACAGGGGGGAAACACCATATATTTT. Amino acid sequence: CAWTTGQGGNTIYF.

The rearrangement links TRBV19 to TRBJ1-2; 7 nucleotides match TRBD1. In germline, CDR1 is LNHDA, CDR2 SQIVND (reference sequence). Trimming removed 6 bases from V and 4 bases from J; junction bases left unmatched: 8. The CDR3 totals 14 residues. DNA for the CDR3: TGTGCCAGTAGCACCGGGACAGTGGCCTATGGCTACACCTTC. It specifies CASSTGTVAYGYTF.

The J gene is TRBJ1-5, the V gene TRBV4-1; tentatively, D is TRBD1 (5 bases). The CDR3 totals 15 residues. Germline V lookup: CDR1 MGHRA, CDR2 YSYEKL. Trimming shortened V by 4 bases and J by 5 bases, and 15 bases separated the two germline ends. The CDR3 nucleotides are TGCGCCAGCAGCCGTACCCGGGACGGTCATCAGCCCCAGCATTTT. This gives the protein CASSRTRDGHQPQHF.

V and J are TRBV5-4 and TRBJ1-1; tentatively, D is TRBD1 (5 bases). This CDR3 is built from 15 residues. Trimming cost V 4 bases and J 5 bases, with 18 bases left between them. Per germline, CDR1 SGHNT and CDR2 YYREEE (reference sequence). The chain's CDR3 is CASSPARGGWTEAFF. CDR3 DNA: TGTGCCAGCAGCCCCGCACGGGGGGGGTGGACTGAAGCTTTCTTT. The complete variable domain, with remaining parts taken from reference TRBV5-4 and TRBJ1-1, reads ETGVTQSPTHLIKTRGQQVTLRCSSQSGHNTVSWYQQALGQGPQFIFQYYREEENGRGNFPPRFSGLQFPNYSSELNVNALELDDSALYLCASSPARGGWTEAFFGQGTRLTVV.

The gene calls are TRBV9 and TRBJ1-1; weak D call: TRBD1 (6 bases). The CDR3 has 15 residues. The germline V gene encodes CDR1 SGDLS and CDR2 YYNGEE. Trimming shortened V by 0 bases and J by 4 bases, and 13 bases separated the two germline ends. CDR3: CASSVGGHLGTEAFF. CDR3 DNA: TGTGCCAGCAGCGTAGGGGGACACCTGGGCACTGAAGCTTTCTTT.

The chain has TRBV18 and TRBJ2-5; unclear D gene. The ends were cut back, 0 bases at V and 1 base at J, with 6 bases in the middle. This CDR3 comprises 14 residues. In germline, CDR1 is KGHSH, CDR2 LQKENI. The CDR3 coding sequence is TGTGCCAGCTCACCACCGGGAACCCAAGAGACCCAGTACTTC. The encoded protein is CASSPPGTQETQYF.

The chain has TRBV24-1 and TRBJ2-3; D unresolved. CDR1 and CDR2 from the germline V gene are KGHDR and SFDVKD. CDR3 length: 14 amino acids. V was shortened by 5 bases and J by 4 bases, with 12 bases between the two germline ends. The CDR3 loop is CATSGTGDPDTQYF. In DNA form, the CDR3 reads TGTGCCACCAGTGGGACCGGAGACCCAGATACGCAGTATTTT.

This clone was found once. The V and J genes are TRBV5-1 and TRBJ2-7; D is uncertain. Deletions cut 6 bases from V and 0 bases from J, with 13 bases between. This CDR3 has 14 residues. Germline CDR1 is SGHRS and CDR2 is YFSETQ. The CDR3 nucleotides are TGCGCCAGCACCTCAAACAGCAACTCCTACGAGCAGTACTTC. It translates to CASTSNSNSYEQYF.

The chain joins TRBV28 to TRBJ2-7; D not resolved. V was pared by 0 bases and J by 8 bases, with 5 bases between. CDR3 length: 11 amino acids. Germline V gives CDR1 MDHEN, CDR2 SYDVKM. The CDR3 region has the DNA TGTGCCAGCAGTTTATGGGGCCAGCAGTACTTC. This translates into CASSLWGQQYF.

The chain carries TRBV30 and TRBJ1-2; D unclear. V was trimmed by 2 bases and J by 0 bases, leaving 16 bases between them. The CDR3 is 16 amino acids. Germline V gene data show CDR1 as GTSNPN and CDR2 as SVGIG (reference sequence). The CDR3 region is CAWSSLQLAANYGYTF. The CDR3 region has the DNA TGTGCCTGGAGTAGTCTTCAGCTCGCAGCTAACTATGGCTACACCTTC. The full variable domain, with the rest looked up from reference TRBV30 and TRBJ1-2, is SQTIHQWPATLVQPVGSPLSLECTVEGTSNPNLYWYRQAAGRGLQLLFYSVGIGQISSEVPQNLSASRPQDRQFILSSKKLLLSDSGFYLCAWSSLQLAANYGYTFGSGTRLTVV.

The J gene is TRBJ1-5, the V gene TRBV10-3; D gene uncertain. Germline CDR1 and CDR2: ENHRY and SYGVKD. The germline V and J ends were trimmed by 2 bases and 7 bases, with 9 bases remaining between them. This CDR3 contains 13 residues. CDR3 coding DNA: TGTGCCATCAGTGAGGAGGCTTGGCAGCCCCAGCATTTT. This gives the protein CAISEEAWQPQHF.

The V call is TRBV7-3, the J call TRBJ2-1; no definite D call. Germline V gene lookup returns CDR1 SGHTA and CDR2 FQGTGA. V was pared by 2 bases and J by 5 bases, with 4 bases between. This CDR3 has 12 residues. As DNA, the CDR3 is TGTGCCAGCAGCTTATCTGACAATGAGCAGTTCTTC. This encodes CASSLSDNEQFF.

The chain uses TRBV11-2 and TRBJ1-1; D remains ambiguous. The germline gives CDR1 SGHAT, CDR2 FQNNGV. CDR3 length: 13 residues. Trimming cost V 5 bases and J 7 bases, with 14 bases left between them. CDR3 in DNA: TGTGCCAGCAGCCCCGACCAGATCCTTGAAGCTTTCTTT. Amino acid sequence: CASSPDQILEAFF.

This chain joins TRBV6-6 and TRBJ1-1, with D uncertain. The CDR3 runs 15 residues. CDR1 is MNHNY, CDR2 SVGAGI, per germline (reference sequence). Trimming cost V 2 bases and J 5 bases, with 15 bases left between them. The CDR3 here is CASSYEGGVRTEAFF. The CDR3, as DNA: TGTGCCAGCAGTTACGAGGGAGGAGTAAGAACTGAAGCTTTCTTT.

This chain joins TRBV15 and TRBJ2-1; TRBD2 aligns across 11 bases. CDR1 LNHNV and CDR2 YYDKDF come from the germline V gene (reference sequence). The CDR3 has 16 residues. Germline trimming cut 5 bases from V and 0 bases from J; bases unmatched to any gene: 3. CDR3 DNA sequence: TGTGCCACCAGCGGTAGCGGGGGGGGCTCCTACAATGAGCAGTTCTTC. It is translated as CATSGSGGGSYNEQFF.

The chain is built from TRBV10-3 and TRBJ2-1; D is uncertain. Germline loops: CDR1 ENHRY, CDR2 SYGVKD. The CDR3 loop spans 14 amino acids. The ends were cut back, 8 bases at V and 2 bases at J, with 13 bases in the middle. The CDR3 nucleotides are TGTGCCATCGTTGAGGAACCGGCCTACAATGAGCAGTTCTTC. This translates into CAIVEEPAYNEQFF.

J is TRBJ1-6 and V is TRBV18; TRBD1 aligns across 9 bases. CDR3 length: 15 amino acids. The V and J ends lost 3 bases and 14 bases, in that order; junction bases with no gene match: 11. Germline V gene data show CDR1 as KGHSH and CDR2 as LQKENI. Here the CDR3 reads CASSPGTGSWFTLHF. CDR3 bases: TGTGCCAGCTCACCCGGGACAGGGAGCTGGTTCACCCTCCACTTT.

This rearrangement joins TRBV6-1 to TRBJ1-2; no reliable D call. Germline CDR1 is MNHNS and CDR2 is SASEGT. The CDR3 has 14 residues. V was cut by 3 bases and J by 3 bases, with 11 bases left in between. This CDR3 is CASSEDGAYYGYTF. The CDR3 nucleotides read TGTGCCAGCAGTGAGGACGGAGCATACTATGGCTACACCTTC.

The gene calls are TRBV6-5 and TRBJ1-3, with D possibly matching TRBD1 (5 bases). V lost 0 bases and J 4 bases, leaving 13 bases between the germline ends. The length of the CDR3 is 16 residues. CDR1 is MNHEY and CDR2 is SVGAGI in the germline V gene. The CDR3, as DNA: TGTGCCAGCAGTTACTCGTCAAATTCAGGGGGAAACACCATATATTTT. Protein: CASSYSSNSGGNTIYF.

This sequence joins TRBV2 and TRBJ1-4; the D is unclear. The CDR3 has 14 residues. Between the trimmed V and J ends, which lost 4 bases and 8 bases, there was a span of 14 bases. Germline CDR1 reads SNHLY; CDR2 reads FYNNEI. The CDR3 reads CASSVRREAEKLFF. The CDR3 coding sequence is TGTGCCAGCAGTGTTCGGAGGGAAGCGGAAAAACTGTTTTTT.

This clone has a count of ten or more. The V and J genes are TRBV19 and TRBJ2-3; possibly TRBD2 for D (7 bases). Germline V lookup: CDR1 LNHDA, CDR2 SQIVND (reference sequence). V was cut by 3 bases and J by 8 bases, with 18 bases left in between. The CDR3 sequence is 15 residues long. The CDR3 region is CASSMPGGQQATQYF. CDR3 DNA sequence: TGTGCCAGTAGTATGCCGGGGGGCCAACAGGCTACGCAGTATTTT.